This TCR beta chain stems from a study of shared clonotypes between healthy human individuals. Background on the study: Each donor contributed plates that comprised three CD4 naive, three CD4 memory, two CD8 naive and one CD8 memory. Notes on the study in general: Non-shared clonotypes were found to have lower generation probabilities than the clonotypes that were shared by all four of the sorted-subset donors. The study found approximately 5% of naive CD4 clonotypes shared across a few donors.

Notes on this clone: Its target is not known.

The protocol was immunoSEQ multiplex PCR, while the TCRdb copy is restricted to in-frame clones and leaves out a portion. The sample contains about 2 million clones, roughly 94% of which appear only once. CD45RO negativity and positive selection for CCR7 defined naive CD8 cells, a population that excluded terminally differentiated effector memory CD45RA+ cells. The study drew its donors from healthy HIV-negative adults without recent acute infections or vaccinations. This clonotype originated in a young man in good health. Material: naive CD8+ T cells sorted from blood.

As DNA, the CDR3 is TGCAGCGTTGAAGGCGTCGGAGGGTTCGCTGAAGCTTTCTTT. This sequence encodes CSVEGVGGFAEAFF. The chain is built from TRBV29-1 and TRBJ1-1; D gene ambiguous. Germline-derived CDR1 and CDR2 are SQVTM and ANQGSEA. V was clipped by 1 base and J by 6 bases, with 15 bases between them. This CDR3 is built from 14 residues.